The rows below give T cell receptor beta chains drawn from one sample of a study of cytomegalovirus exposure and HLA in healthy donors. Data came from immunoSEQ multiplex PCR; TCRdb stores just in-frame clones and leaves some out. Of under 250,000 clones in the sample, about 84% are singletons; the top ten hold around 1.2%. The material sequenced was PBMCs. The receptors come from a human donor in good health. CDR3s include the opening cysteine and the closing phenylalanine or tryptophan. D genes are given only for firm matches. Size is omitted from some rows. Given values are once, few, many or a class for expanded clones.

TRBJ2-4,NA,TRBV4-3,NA,CASSQHDSAKNIQYF,TGCGCCAGCAGCCAACATGATAGTGCCAAAAACATTCAGTACTTC
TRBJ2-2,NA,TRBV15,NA,CATSRVGGSNTGELFF,TGTGCCACCAGCAGAGTGGGGGGATCGAACACCGGGGAGCTGTTTTTT
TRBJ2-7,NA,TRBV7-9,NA,CASSPWTEIYEQYF,TGTGCCAGCAGCCCGTGGACAGAAATCTACGAGCAGTACTTC
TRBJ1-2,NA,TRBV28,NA,CASMIGEYYGYTF,TGTGCCAGCATGATAGGAGAATACTATGGCTACACCTTC
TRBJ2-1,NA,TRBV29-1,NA,CSVAITFLYNEQFF,TGCAGCGTTGCCATCACTTTTCTCTACAATGAGCAGTTCTTC
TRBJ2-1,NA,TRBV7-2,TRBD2,CASSPPGTSGRWNEQFF,TGTGCCAGCAGCCCACCCGGGACTAGCGGGAGGTGGAATGAGCAGTTCTTC
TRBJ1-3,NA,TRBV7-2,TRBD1,CASSGGQLSSGNTIYF,TGTGCCAGCAGCGGGGGACAGTTAAGCTCTGGAAACACCATATATTTT
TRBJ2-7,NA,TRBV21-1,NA,CASSKSLAGGLVWYF,TGTGCCAGCAGCAAAAGTCTAGCGGGAGGGCTTGTTTGGTACTTC
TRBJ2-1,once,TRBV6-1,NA,CASSEMTGNSYNEQFF,TGTGCCAGCAGTGAAATGACGGGGAACTCCTACAATGAGCAGTTCTTC
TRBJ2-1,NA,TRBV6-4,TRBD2,CASSRTSGGNNEQFF,TGTGCCAGCAGTCGGACTAGCGGAGGCAACAATGAGCAGTTCTTC
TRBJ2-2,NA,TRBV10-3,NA,CAILVSGVTGELFF,TGTGCCATCTTAGTCTCGGGTGTCACCGGGGAGCTGTTTTTT
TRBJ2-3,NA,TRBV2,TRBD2,CASSQLAGITDTQYF,TGTGCCAGCAGTCAACTAGCGGGGATCACAGATACGCAGTATTTT
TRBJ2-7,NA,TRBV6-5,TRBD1,CASSYGQGTYEQYF,TGTGCCAGCAGTTACGGACAGGGAACCTACGAGCAGTACTTC
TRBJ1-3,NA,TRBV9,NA,CASSVRLGNTIYF,TGTGCCAGCAGCGTCAGGCTTGGGAACACCATATATTTT
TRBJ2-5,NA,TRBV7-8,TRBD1,CASTPGTGKETQYF,TGTGCCAGCACCCCCGGGACAGGGAAAGAGACCCAGTACTTC
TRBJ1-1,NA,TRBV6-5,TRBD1,CASSSGGRNTEAFF,TGTGCCAGCAGTTCAGGGGGCCGGAACACTGAAGCTTTCTTT
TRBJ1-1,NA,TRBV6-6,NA,CASSSGVMNTEAFF,TGTGCCAGTAGTTCAGGGGTGATGAACACTGAAGCTTTCTTT
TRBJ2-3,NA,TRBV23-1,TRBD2,CASSHAGALSTDTQYF,TGCGCCAGCAGTCACGCGGGAGCCCTAAGCACAGATACGCAGTATTTT
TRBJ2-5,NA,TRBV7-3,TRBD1,CASSWDREETQYF,TGTGCCAGCAGCTGGGACAGGGAAGAGACCCAGTACTTC
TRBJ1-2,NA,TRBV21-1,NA,CASSLEGANYGYTF,TGTGCCAGCAGCTTGGAGGGGGCGAACTATGGCTACACCTTC
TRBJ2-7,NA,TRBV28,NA,CASSSGTFRYYEQYF,TGTGCCAGCAGCTCCGGGACATTTAGGTACTACGAGCAGTACTTC
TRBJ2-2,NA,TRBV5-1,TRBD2,CASRSPGLAGGTGELFF,TGCGCCAGCAGATCGCCGGGACTAGCGGGAGGCACCGGGGAGCTGTTTTTT
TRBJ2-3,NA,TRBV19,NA,CASSWRAGTDTQYF,TGTGCCAGTAGTTGGCGGGCTGGCACAGATACGCAGTATTTT
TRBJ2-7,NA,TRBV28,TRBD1,CASVPGGENYEQYF,TGTGCCAGCGTCCCAGGGGGCGAGAATTACGAGCAGTACTTC